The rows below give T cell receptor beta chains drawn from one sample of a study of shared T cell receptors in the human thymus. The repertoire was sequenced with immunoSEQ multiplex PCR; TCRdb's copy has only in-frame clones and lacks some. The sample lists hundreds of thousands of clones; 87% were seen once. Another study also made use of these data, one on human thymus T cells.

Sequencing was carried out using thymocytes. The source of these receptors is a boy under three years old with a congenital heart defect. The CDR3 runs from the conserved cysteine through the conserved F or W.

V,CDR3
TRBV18,CASSPPPRQGVYNEQFF
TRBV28,CATSGASNTEAFF
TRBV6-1,CASRAGVISGNTIYF
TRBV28,CASSGDPGQIKNSYEQYF
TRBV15,CATSRDPVYGTDTQYF
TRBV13,CASSFYGLAALDTQYF
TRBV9,CASSPGTSGDYNEQFF
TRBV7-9,CASSLPAGTSGSYEQYF
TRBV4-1,CASSQDSGENTEAFF
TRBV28,CASNYPRQRHNSPLHF
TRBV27,CASSKLTGTSAYEQYF
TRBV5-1,CASSSLPPRGQETQYF